Presented here are 30 T cell receptor beta chains from one specimen sequenced in a study of shared clonotypes between healthy human individuals. The method was immunoSEQ multiplex PCR; TCRdb's version includes in-frame clones alone and lacks a portion of them. The sample has about 1 million clones, around 75% seen once. What was sequenced was memory CD4+ T cells sorted from blood. Noted subset: CD45RA-negative fraction. The receptors derive from a man aged 18 to 29 in good health.

The CDR3 loop reads CASSLAGTGGRDEAFF. CDR3 in DNA: TGTGCCAGCAGCTTAGCCGGGACAGGGGGCCGGGATGAAGCTTTCTTT. The chain has TRBV7-9 and TRBJ1-1; TRBD1 aligns across 12 bases. Germline CDR1 SEHNR, CDR2 FQNEAQ (reference sequence). The ends lost 0 bases at V and 7 bases at J; junction bases unmatched: 6. The CDR3 has 16 residues.

V gene TRBV6-8 combines with J gene TRBJ2-1, with D possibly being TRBD2 (6 bases). The CDR3 covers 15 residues. Trimming took 0 bases from V and 5 from J, leaving 11 bases between them. In germline, CDR1 is MNHGY, CDR2 SAAAGT. The CDR3 DNA reads as TGTGCCAGCAGTTACTCGGCTAGCGCGCACAATGAGCAGTTCTTC. As protein: CASSYSASAHNEQFF.

This clone was counted a single time. Distinct nucleotide sequences in the sample also encode this CDR3. The chain combines TRBV4-3 with TRBJ1-1; D is undetermined. The CDR3 consists of 15 residues. Trimming took off 0 bases at V and 1 base at J, with 9 bases between the two ends. CDR1 LGHNA and CDR2 YSLEER come from the germline V gene. CDR3 region: CASSQDPGRNTEAFF. CDR3 sequence (DNA): TGCGCCAGCAGCCAAGATCCGGGAAGGAACACTGAAGCTTTCTTT.

The V gene is TRBV2, the J gene TRBJ1-1; 8 bases match TRBD1. Germline V gene sequence: CDR1 SNHLY, CDR2 FYNNEI. The CDR3 is 14 residues long. The V and J ends lost 9 bases and 5 bases, in that order; junction bases with no gene match: 11. CDR3 protein: CARGPGRTGTEAFF. CDR3 bases: TGTGCCAGAGGGCCCGGCAGGACAGGGACTGAAGCTTTCTTT.

With regard to this clone: A much more abundant neighbour one base away suggests this may be a read error. The CDR3 DNA sequence: TGTGCCAGCAGTGGAGGGCTAATCTATGGCTACACCTTC. Translating gives CASSGGLIYGYTF. The rearrangement uses TRBV2 and TRBJ1-2; D unresolved. Germline values: CDR1 SNHLY, CDR2 FYNNEI. The V and J ends lost 4 bases and 4 bases respectively, with 10 bases between them. This CDR3 is built from 13 residues.

This chain connects TRBV7-2 to TRBJ2-2; perhaps TRBD2 as D (7 bases). The CDR3 has 14 residues. Between the trimmed V and J ends, which lost 4 bases and 8 bases, there was a span of 14 bases. Germline V gene sequence: CDR1 SGHTA, CDR2 FQGNSA. The chain's CDR3 is CASSSGGGRGELFF. The CDR3 DNA sequence: TGTGCCAGCAGCTCGGGGGGCGGGAGAGGGGAGCTGTTTTTT.

V gene TRBV19 combines with J gene TRBJ1-1; D may be TRBD1 (6 bases). The CDR3 loop spans 15 amino acids. In germline, CDR1 is LNHDA, CDR2 SQIVND (reference sequence). Trimming took 9 bases from V and 5 from J, leaving 22 bases between them. In DNA form, the CDR3 reads TGTGCCAGCCGTTACCGGGGTGTAGGGGGGACTGAAGCTTTCTTT. Translation gives CASRYRGVGGTEAFF.

J is TRBJ1-2 and V is TRBV7-2; 7 bases are a match to TRBD1. Trimming at V came to 4 bases and at J to 5 bases, leaving 10 bases not matched to a gene. This CDR3 contains 15 residues. Germline V lookup: CDR1 SGHTA, CDR2 FQGNSA. The CDR3 reads CASSSAPGQTYGYTF. For the CDR3, the DNA is TGTGCCAGCAGCTCCGCTCCGGGACAGACATATGGCTACACCTTC.

This chain uses TRBV19 with TRBJ2-7; D perhaps matches TRBD1 (6 bases). Germline V gives CDR1 LNHDA, CDR2 SQIVND (reference sequence). V lost 4 bases and J lost 1, with 14 bases in between. The CDR3 has 15 amino acids. This chain's CDR3 is CASSTRLGQSYEQYF. The CDR3 coding sequence is TGTGCCAGTAGTACCCGGTTAGGACAGTCCTACGAGCAGTACTTC.

The chain employs TRBV15 and TRBJ2-6, with D perhaps matching TRBD2 (7 bases). The CDR3 runs 15 residues. CDR1 LNHNV and CDR2 YYDKDF come from the germline V gene (reference sequence). V was pared by 8 bases and J by 0 bases, with 11 bases between. Here the CDR3 DNA reads TGTGCCACCCGCGGGGGCGACTCTGGGGCCAACGTCCTGACTTTC. Protein sequence: CATRGGDSGANVLTF.

The chain combines TRBV7-2 with TRBJ2-7; no reliable D call. This CDR3 is 13 amino acids long. Germline CDR1 is SGHTA and CDR2 is FQGNSA. V lost 5 bases, J lost 4 bases, and 12 bases lay in between. The chain's CDR3 is CASSPVGSYEQYF. In DNA form, the CDR3 reads TGTGCCAGCAGCCCCGTCGGCTCTTACGAGCAGTACTTC.

Concerning this clone: Additional DNA sequences in this sample encode the identical CDR3. This rearrangement joins TRBV30 to TRBJ2-7; D is unclear. V was shortened by 0 bases and J by 6 bases, with 6 bases between the two germline ends. The CDR3 sequence is 11 residues long. Germline V gives CDR1 GTSNPN, CDR2 SVGIG (reference sequence). The CDR3 protein is CAWSVRSEQYF. In nucleotides, the CDR3 is TGTGCCTGGAGTGTGAGGAGCGAGCAGTACTTC. The variable domain in full, completed from reference TRBV30 and TRBJ2-7, reads SQTIHQWPATLVQPVGSPLSLECTVEGTSNPNLYWYRQAAGRGLQLLFYSVGIGQISSEVPQNLSASRPQDRQFILSSKKLLLSDSGFYLCAWSVRSEQYFGPGTRLTVT.

The chain is built from TRBV29-1 and TRBJ2-1; weak D call: TRBD2 (6 bases). The CDR3 contains 15 residues. Germline CDR1 and CDR2: SQVTM and ANQGSEA. Deletions cut 6 bases from V and 1 base from J, with 16 bases between. In DNA form, the CDR3 reads TGCAGCGTGGGCACGACTAGTAGGTCCTACAATGAGCAGTTCTTC. This gives the protein CSVGTTSRSYNEQFF.

This clone has only one observation. This chain uses TRBV28 with TRBJ2-2; possibly TRBD2 for D (6 bases). In germline, CDR1 is MDHEN, CDR2 SYDVKM. This CDR3 contains 15 residues. V was pared by 7 bases and J by 4 bases, with 16 bases between. The CDR3 spells CASTFGGQATGELFF. DNA for the CDR3: TGTGCCAGCACCTTCGGGGGTCAGGCCACCGGGGAGCTGTTTTTT.

This rearrangement joins TRBV30 to TRBJ2-1; tentatively, D is TRBD1 (6 bases). Per germline, CDR1 GTSNPN and CDR2 SVGIG (reference sequence). The CDR3 is 11 residues long. V was cut by 4 bases and J by 9 bases, with 10 bases left in between. CDR3 sequence reads: CAWTGVGEQFF. CDR3 DNA sequence: TGTGCCTGGACAGGGGTCGGTGAGCAGTTCTTC.

Points on this clone: It may be a read error: a sequence one base away is much more abundant. Here the CDR3 omits its conserved ending phenylalanine or tryptophan, so a read error is the likely source. CDR3 region: CASSYWWTDNYGYTS. As DNA, the CDR3 is TGTGCCAGCAGTTACTGGTGGACAGATAACTATGGCTACACCTCC. The J gene is TRBJ1-2, the V gene TRBV10-3; the D gene is possibly TRBD1 (6 bases). The CDR3 length is 15 residues. CDR1 and CDR2 (germline): ENHRY, SYGVKD.

The V gene is TRBV27, the J gene TRBJ2-7, with 10 bases that match TRBD1. V shed 3 bases and J 3 bases; nucleotides not matched to a gene: 5. Germline CDR1 is MNHEY and CDR2 is SMNVEV (reference sequence). This CDR3 is built from 15 residues. The chain's CDR3 is CASSFIRDRGYEQYF. The CDR3 nucleotides read TGTGCCAGCAGTTTTATCCGGGACAGGGGCTACGAGCAGTACTTC.

The chain carries TRBV28 and TRBJ1-1; perhaps TRBD1 as D (5 bases). Germline V gives CDR1 MDHEN, CDR2 SYDVKM. The CDR3 contains 15 residues. V gave up 1 base and J gave up 4 bases, with 13 bases separating them. CDR3 sequence reads: CASSLLGGAGTEAFF. The CDR3 coding sequence is TGTGCCAGCAGTTTATTGGGAGGGGCCGGCACTGAAGCTTTCTTT.

This clone has just one count. The rearrangement joins TRBV19 to TRBJ1-4; the D is unclear. The V gene's germline CDR1 is LNHDA and CDR2 SQIVND (reference sequence). The V end lost 8 bases, the J end lost 3 bases, and 10 bases lay between the germline ends. The CDR3 spans 13 residues. The DNA for the CDR3 is TGTGCCAGTGCCCGCGGAGCTAATGAAAAACTGTTTTTT. Translation: CASARGANEKLFF.

The chain uses TRBV25-1 and TRBJ1-2; 8 bases map to TRBD1. The CDR3 contains 15 residues. CDR1 and CDR2 from the germline V gene are MGHDK and SYGVNS. V dropped 1 base and J dropped 3; count of bases not matched to a gene: 4. The CDR3 DNA reads TGTGCCAGCAGTGAATGGGCAGGGGGCGACTATGGCTACACCTTC. It yields the protein CASSEWAGGDYGYTF.

The V gene is TRBV6-1, the J gene TRBJ2-7, with 9 positions matching TRBD2. This CDR3 is built from 16 residues. Germline loops: CDR1 MNHNS, CDR2 SASEGT. V was clipped by 2 bases and J by 6 bases; unmatched bases: 11. DNA for the CDR3: TGTGCCAGCAGTGAATACGGCGGGAGGGCGGGGGGCGAGCAGTACTTC. Translation gives CASSEYGGRAGGEQYF.

As regards this clone: This sample includes further DNA sequences coding for the same CDR3. The rearrangement uses TRBV5-1 and TRBJ2-5; the D gene is possibly TRBD1 (7 bases). Germline V gene lookup returns CDR1 SGHRS and CDR2 YFSETQ. The CDR3 is made up of 15 amino acids. The germline V and J ends were trimmed by 0 bases and 5 bases, with 14 bases remaining between them. The CDR3 is CASSLGQGGGETQYF. For the CDR3, the DNA is TGCGCCAGCAGCTTGGGACAGGGCGGAGGGGAGACCCAGTACTTC. Combining the CDR3 with reference TRBV5-1 and TRBJ2-5 gives the whole variable domain KAGVTQTPRYLIKTRGQQVTLSCSPISGHRSVSWYQQTPGQGLQFLFEYFSETQRNKGNFPGRFSGRQFSNSRSEMNVSTLELGDSALYLCASSLGQGGGETQYFGPGTRLLVL.

The gene calls are TRBV5-8 and TRBJ1-2; D is undetermined. V shed 2 bases and J shed 4 bases, with 12 bases lying between them. The CDR3 extends over 14 amino acids. Germline lookup yields CDR1 SGHTS and CDR2 YDEGEE. DNA for the CDR3: TGTGCCAGCAGCTTTTCGCACCTTCTCTATGGCTACACCTTC. It yields the protein CASSFSHLLYGYTF.

This chain connects TRBV6-1 to TRBJ1-2; D is possibly TRBD1 (5 bases). The V end was cut by 10 bases, the J end by 7 bases, with 19 bases between. The CDR3 is 13 amino acids. CDR1 is MNHNS, CDR2 SASEGT, per germline. CDR3 in amino acids: CANSDSFGIGYTF. The CDR3 region has the DNA TGTGCCAACTCAGACAGTTTCGGAATTGGCTACACCTTC.

This clone is a singleton in its sample. The chain links TRBV6-1 to TRBJ2-3; D perhaps matches TRBD1 (6 bases). The length of the CDR3 is 15 residues. The V and J ends lost 5 bases and 2 bases respectively, with 14 bases between them. CDR1 is MNHNS and CDR2 is SASEGT in the germline V gene. The CDR3 nucleotides are TGTGCCAGCAGTCTACAGGGTAGGGACACAGATACGCAGTATTTT. This gives the protein CASSLQGRDTDTQYF.

There are many counts of this clone. The chain couples TRBV6-1 to TRBJ1-5; D is uncertain. Germline V lookup: CDR1 MNHNS, CDR2 SASEGT. This CDR3 is built from 11 residues. The V end lost 6 bases, the J end lost 9 bases, and 9 bases lay between the germline ends. DNA for the CDR3: TGTGCCAGCAGCGAAAAGGGGCCCCAGCATTTT. It codes for CASSEKGPQHF.

The chain employs TRBV30 and TRBJ1-1; D perhaps matches TRBD1 (6 bases). The CDR3 has 13 amino acids. The V and J ends lost 1 base and 1 base respectively, with 7 bases between them. The germline gives CDR1 GTSNPN, CDR2 SVGIG (reference sequence). CDR3 residues: CAWSEQGNTEAFF. The CDR3 DNA is TGTGCCTGGAGTGAACAGGGGAACACTGAAGCTTTCTTT.

This chain links TRBV10-2 with TRBJ2-5, with TRBD2 identical over 13 bases. Trimming took 5 bases from V and 9 from J; bases not matched to a gene: 9. CDR3 length: 15 residues. Germline V CDR1 and CDR2: WSHSY, SAAADI. CDR3 DNA: TGCGCCAGCAGTCCGACTAGCGGGAGGACCGATTCCCAGTACTTC. Its translation: CASSPTSGRTDSQYF.

This clone was recorded once. This specimen includes other DNA sequences encoding the same CDR3. V usage is TRBV10-3 and J usage is TRBJ2-3; D remains ambiguous. V was clipped by 3 bases and J by 2 bases, with 6 bases between them. The CDR3 is 13 amino acids. CDR1 is ENHRY and CDR2 is SYGVKD in the germline V gene. Here the CDR3 reads CAISDGHTDTQYF. CDR3 coding DNA: TGTGCCATCAGTGATGGCCACACAGATACGCAGTATTTT.

This rearrangement joins TRBV18 to TRBJ2-5; 11 positions match TRBD2. The ends lost 2 bases at V and 2 bases at J; junction bases unmatched: 4. Germline CDR1 KGHSH, CDR2 LQKENI. The CDR3 has 16 residues. The CDR3 DNA follows: TGTGCCAGCTCACCAAGGCTAGCGGGAGGTCAAGAGACCCAGTACTTC. This gives the protein CASSPRLAGGQETQYF.